This TCR beta chain was found in a study of shared clonotypes between healthy human individuals. Terminally differentiated effector memory CD45RA+ cells were excluded from the naive CD8 cells, which were CD45RO-negative and positively selected for CCR7. In regard to this clone: Its antigen is still unknown. The sample contains more than one DNA sequence encoding this CDR3.

Study-wide points: Naive subsets generally had larger estimated richness than memory subsets.

Deep was the level used in running the assay. Genomic DNA of each subset was evenly split across several immunoSEQ plates. Sorted-subset replicate PCR reactions contained 200 to 250 ng DNA, corresponding to tens of thousands of T cell genomes. TCRdb's copy holds only in-frame clones and misses some; the assay was immunoSEQ multiplex PCR. The sample contains 2 million or so clones, roughly 95% of which appear only once. Trimming removed 0 bases from V and 8 bases from J; junction bases left unmatched: 4. This CDR3 has 14 residues. Germline V lookup: CDR1 SGDLS, CDR2 YYNGEE. The chain joins TRBV9 to TRBJ2-1; TRBD2 aligns across 8 bases. Specimen: naive CD8+ T cells sorted from blood. This TCR came from a man aged 18 to 35 in good health. In DNA, the CDR3 is TGTGCCAGCAGCGTAGGCGGGGGGACCGATGAGCAGTTCTTC. It translates to CASSVGGGTDEQFF.